Listed below are T cell receptor beta chains from one sample, sequenced in a study of cytomegalovirus exposure and HLA in healthy donors. Assay used: immunoSEQ multiplex PCR; TCRdb lists only in-frame clones, some missing. The sample yields 90,000 to 140,000 clones, roughly 86% seen once. Sample: PBMCs. All receptors come from a woman aged 18-29 years in good health and CMV-seropositive. The CDR3 runs from the conserved cysteine through the conserved F or W. Each record gives: V gene, D gene, J gene, clone size, CDR3 DNA, CDR3 protein. The D gene is left open where the match is weak. Clone size is stated in some rows and not others, as once, few, many or a class when expanded.

v_call: TRBV5-1
d_call: -
j_call: TRBJ2-7
clone_size: -
cdr3_nt: TGCGCCAGCAGCCCCCCAGGCTACGAGCAGTACTTC
cdr3_aa: CASSPPGYEQYF

v_call: TRBV2
d_call: TRBD1
j_call: TRBJ2-3
clone_size: -
cdr3_nt: TGTGCCGTTACAGGGGATTTTGATACGCAGTATTTT
cdr3_aa: CAVTGDFDTQYF

v_call: TRBV6-6
d_call: -
j_call: TRBJ2-1
clone_size: -
cdr3_nt: TGTGCCAGCAGCCGGGTCGGGGTGGCCTACAATGAGCAGTTCTTC
cdr3_aa: CASSRVGVAYNEQFF

v_call: TRBV12-5
d_call: TRBD2
j_call: TRBJ2-1
clone_size: -
cdr3_nt: TGTGCTAGTGGTATGGGACTATTCCTGAGCTCCTACAATGAGCAGTTCTTC
cdr3_aa: CASGMGLFLSSYNEQFF

v_call: TRBV5-4
d_call: -
j_call: TRBJ1-5
clone_size: -
cdr3_nt: TGTGCCAGCAGCCAAGACGGGGGGCTCCAGCCCCAGCATTTT
cdr3_aa: CASSQDGGLQPQHF

v_call: TRBV6-4
d_call: TRBD1
j_call: TRBJ1-5
clone_size: -
cdr3_nt: TGTGCCAGCAGGGATCAGACAGGGAGCAATCAGCCCCAGCATTTT
cdr3_aa: CASRDQTGSNQPQHF

v_call: TRBV2
d_call: -
j_call: TRBJ2-7
clone_size: few
cdr3_nt: TGTGCCAGCAGACCCGACACTTACGAGCAGTACTTC
cdr3_aa: CASRPDTYEQYF

v_call: TRBV12-5
d_call: TRBD2
j_call: TRBJ2-1
clone_size: -
cdr3_nt: TGTGCTAGCCGTACTAGCGGGACCAACAATGAGCAGTTCTTC
cdr3_aa: CASRTSGTNNEQFF

v_call: TRBV5-5
d_call: -
j_call: TRBJ1-5
clone_size: -
cdr3_nt: TGTGCCAGCAGCTTATCCGAGCTCAATCAGCCCCAGCATTTT
cdr3_aa: CASSLSELNQPQHF

v_call: TRBV7-8
d_call: TRBD2
j_call: TRBJ2-1
clone_size: -
cdr3_nt: TGTGCCAGCAGCTTTAGGACTAGCTTGGATGAGCAGTTCTTC
cdr3_aa: CASSFRTSLDEQFF

v_call: TRBV9
d_call: -
j_call: TRBJ1-1
clone_size: -
cdr3_nt: TGTGCCAGCAGCGGACTACGGGGCACTGAAGCTTTCTTT
cdr3_aa: CASSGLRGTEAFF

v_call: TRBV5-6
d_call: -
j_call: TRBJ2-3
clone_size: -
cdr3_nt: TGTGCCAGCAGCTTGCTAGGCCCCACAGATACGCAGTATTTT
cdr3_aa: CASSLLGPTDTQYF

v_call: TRBV4-1
d_call: -
j_call: TRBJ2-1
clone_size: -
cdr3_nt: TGCGCCAGCAGCCCGGGGGCTGCGCGGGGGCTGTACAATGAGCAGTTCTTC
cdr3_aa: CASSPGAARGLYNEQFF

v_call: TRBV7-3
d_call: TRBD1
j_call: TRBJ1-5
clone_size: -
cdr3_nt: TGTGCCAGCAGCTTAAGGGGGACAGAGGGGAATCAGCCCCAGCATTTT
cdr3_aa: CASSLRGTEGNQPQHF

v_call: TRBV9
d_call: TRBD1
j_call: TRBJ2-7
clone_size: -
cdr3_nt: TGTGCCAGCAGCGTCGCGGGACAGGGCTCCTACGAGCAGTACTTC
cdr3_aa: CASSVAGQGSYEQYF

v_call: TRBV28
d_call: TRBD1
j_call: TRBJ1-5
clone_size: -
cdr3_nt: TGTGCCAGCAGTTCGGGGAGCTTCGGGACAGGGGATAGCAATCAGCCCCAGCATTTT
cdr3_aa: CASSSGSFGTGDSNQPQHF

v_call: TRBV4-1
d_call: -
j_call: TRBJ2-2
clone_size: -
cdr3_nt: TGCGCCAGCAGCCAAGAAGCCCTAGTATCGGGGGAGCTGTTTTTT
cdr3_aa: CASSQEALVSGELFF

v_call: TRBV7-6
d_call: -
j_call: TRBJ2-2
clone_size: -
cdr3_nt: TGTGCCAGCAGCTTAGCTATGGTGGGGGGTTTCTGGACCGGGGAGCTGTTTTTT
cdr3_aa: CASSLAMVGGFWTGELFF

v_call: TRBV6-5
d_call: TRBD2
j_call: TRBJ2-1
clone_size: -
cdr3_nt: TGTGCCAGCAGCCAGCTGGCGGGGGGGTACAATGAGCAGTTCTTC
cdr3_aa: CASSQLAGGYNEQFF

v_call: TRBV6-1
d_call: -
j_call: TRBJ1-5
clone_size: once
cdr3_nt: TGTGCCAGCAGTGACTGGCGGGGATCCCCCGGCGGGCCCCAGCATTTT
cdr3_aa: CASSDWRGSPGGPQHF

v_call: TRBV5-1
d_call: TRBD2
j_call: TRBJ2-1
clone_size: -
cdr3_nt: TGCGCCTCCCGAGGGGGGCTAGCGGGTATAACATACAATGAGCAGTTCTTC
cdr3_aa: CASRGGLAGITYNEQFF

v_call: TRBV11-3
d_call: -
j_call: TRBJ1-1
clone_size: -
cdr3_nt: TGTGCCAGCAGCTTATCCACCGGGAACACTGAAGCTTTCTTT
cdr3_aa: CASSLSTGNTEAFF

v_call: TRBV9
d_call: TRBD2
j_call: TRBJ2-2
clone_size: -
cdr3_nt: TGTGCCAGCAGCGCCACGGGACTAGCGGGACTCGGGGAGCTGTTTTTT
cdr3_aa: CASSATGLAGLGELFF

v_call: TRBV12-5
d_call: -
j_call: TRBJ1-3
clone_size: -
cdr3_nt: TGTGCTAGTGGTTTGGGCCAGGGAGGAAACACCATATATTTT
cdr3_aa: CASGLGQGGNTIYF

v_call: TRBV19
d_call: -
j_call: TRBJ1-5
clone_size: -
cdr3_nt: TGTGCCAGTAAGCCGTCGGGTAATCAGCCCCAGCATTTT
cdr3_aa: CASKPSGNQPQHF

v_call: TRBV5-4
d_call: TRBD1
j_call: TRBJ2-3
clone_size: -
cdr3_nt: TGTGCCAGCAGCTCATCCGGGACAGGGGATATAGATACGCAGTATTTT
cdr3_aa: CASSSSGTGDIDTQYF

v_call: TRBV29-1
d_call: -
j_call: TRBJ2-7
clone_size: -
cdr3_nt: TGCAGCGTTGCTCGGGGGGCGAACTACGAGCAGTACTTC
cdr3_aa: CSVARGANYEQYF

v_call: TRBV18
d_call: TRBD1
j_call: TRBJ2-5
clone_size: -
cdr3_nt: TGTGCCAGCTCACAACAACAGGGGTACCAAGAGACCCAGTACTTC
cdr3_aa: CASSQQQGYQETQYF

v_call: TRBV9
d_call: TRBD1
j_call: TRBJ1-1
clone_size: -
cdr3_nt: TGTGCCAGCAGCGCGAGGACAGGGCAGAACACTGAAGCTTTCTTT
cdr3_aa: CASSARTGQNTEAFF

v_call: TRBV10-3
d_call: -
j_call: TRBJ2-2
clone_size: few
cdr3_nt: TGTGCCATCAGTGAACCAGGGGTCGGGGAGCTGTTTTTT
cdr3_aa: CAISEPGVGELFF

v_call: TRBV10-3
d_call: -
j_call: TRBJ1-1
clone_size: once
cdr3_nt: TGTGCCATCAGTGAGCGAGGGGGTTTGAACACTGAAGCTTTCTTT
cdr3_aa: CAISERGGLNTEAFF

v_call: TRBV5-1
d_call: -
j_call: TRBJ2-7
clone_size: -
cdr3_nt: TGCGCCAGCAGCAATACCCCGGACAGCTCCTACGAGCAGTACTTC
cdr3_aa: CASSNTPDSSYEQYF

v_call: TRBV27
d_call: TRBD1
j_call: TRBJ2-7
clone_size: -
cdr3_nt: TGTGCCAGCAGTTCCTCGGGACAGGGCTTCTACGAGCAGTACTTC
cdr3_aa: CASSSSGQGFYEQYF

v_call: TRBV29-1
d_call: -
j_call: TRBJ1-2
clone_size: once
cdr3_nt: TGCAGCGTTGAAGATCCGGCACGGGGAGGGACGTTC
cdr3_aa: CSVEDPARGGTF

v_call: TRBV6-1
d_call: -
j_call: TRBJ1-4
clone_size: -
cdr3_nt: TGTGCCAGCAGTGAAGTCCAGGGGAGCCTAGAAAAACTGTTTTTT
cdr3_aa: CASSEVQGSLEKLFF

v_call: TRBV7-6
d_call: -
j_call: TRBJ2-1
clone_size: once
cdr3_nt: TGTGCCAGCAGCTTTCGGCAGGGCGCCTACAATGAGCAGTTCTTC
cdr3_aa: CASSFRQGAYNEQFF

v_call: TRBV5-1
d_call: TRBD2
j_call: TRBJ2-1
clone_size: -
cdr3_nt: TGCGCCAGCAGCCCCGGGGTGACTAGCGGGAGTGAGCAGTTCTTC
cdr3_aa: CASSPGVTSGSEQFF

v_call: TRBV15
d_call: -
j_call: TRBJ1-3
clone_size: -
cdr3_nt: TGTGCCACCAGCAGAGACAGGGGTACTGGAAACACCATATATTTT
cdr3_aa: CATSRDRGTGNTIYF

v_call: TRBV6-6
d_call: -
j_call: TRBJ1-1
clone_size: -
cdr3_nt: TGTGCCAGCCAGACAGGCACTGAAGCTTTCTTT
cdr3_aa: CASQTGTEAFF

v_call: TRBV7-8
d_call: -
j_call: TRBJ1-2
clone_size: -
cdr3_nt: TGTGCCAGCAGCTTAGGGGGCAGTGTAGGGGGCTACACCTTC
cdr3_aa: CASSLGGSVGGYTF

v_call: TRBV9
d_call: TRBD2
j_call: TRBJ2-7
clone_size: -
cdr3_nt: TGTGCCAGCAGCCTCGGGGGGGCCCCCTACGAGCAGTACTTC
cdr3_aa: CASSLGGAPYEQYF

v_call: TRBV6-1
d_call: -
j_call: TRBJ2-7
clone_size: -
cdr3_nt: TGTGCCAGCAGTGTGGACAGCCACTACGAGCAGTACTTC
cdr3_aa: CASSVDSHYEQYF

v_call: TRBV6-1
d_call: -
j_call: TRBJ2-1
clone_size: -
cdr3_nt: TGTGCCAGCAGTGAAGAGTGGGCAGATGAGCAGTTCTTC
cdr3_aa: CASSEEWADEQFF

v_call: TRBV6-1
d_call: TRBD1
j_call: TRBJ2-1
clone_size: -
cdr3_nt: TGTGCCAGCAGTGAAAATGGGGCAGGGGGCAATGAGCAGTTCTTC
cdr3_aa: CASSENGAGGNEQFF

v_call: TRBV27
d_call: -
j_call: TRBJ2-7
clone_size: -
cdr3_nt: TGTGCCAGCAGCCGCCCCGGGATCGCCTACGAGCAGTACTTC
cdr3_aa: CASSRPGIAYEQYF

v_call: TRBV28
d_call: -
j_call: TRBJ2-7
clone_size: few
cdr3_nt: TGTGCCAGCAGTATCACCCCTACCTACGAGCAGTACTTC
cdr3_aa: CASSITPTYEQYF

v_call: TRBV28
d_call: TRBD1
j_call: TRBJ2-6
clone_size: -
cdr3_nt: TGTGCCAGCAGGACCGGGACAGGGGCCTCTGGGGCCAACGTCCTGACTTTC
cdr3_aa: CASRTGTGASGANVLTF

v_call: TRBV28
d_call: -
j_call: TRBJ2-7
clone_size: few
cdr3_nt: TGTGCCAGCAGTCCGGGACACTCCTACGAGCAGTACTTC
cdr3_aa: CASSPGHSYEQYF

v_call: TRBV29-1
d_call: -
j_call: TRBJ2-5
clone_size: -
cdr3_nt: TGCAGCGCCCACGCGGTAGGAGAGACCCAGTACTTC
cdr3_aa: CSAHAVGETQYF

v_call: TRBV5-4
d_call: TRBD1
j_call: TRBJ1-5
clone_size: -
cdr3_nt: TGTGCCAGCAGCTCCGGGACAGATAGCAATCAGCCCCAGCATTTT
cdr3_aa: CASSSGTDSNQPQHF

v_call: TRBV4-1
d_call: -
j_call: TRBJ2-5
clone_size: few
cdr3_nt: TGCGCCAGCAGCCAAGCCGGGGGAGAGACCCAGTACTTC
cdr3_aa: CASSQAGGETQYF